Listed below are T cell receptor beta chains from one sample, sequenced in a study of pediatric ulcerative colitis. Clones were sequenced by immunoSEQ multiplex PCR, and TCRdb holds only the in-frame ones, with some missing. The sample comprises 40,000 to 55,000 clones, 60% to 85% of which are singletons, and about 4% rests with the top ten. The specimen sequenced was gut tissue. The source of these receptors is a girl aged 10 to 17 with moderate ulcerative colitis. Each CDR3 is given with its conserved first and last residue. The D gene is left open where the match is weak. For some rows the clone size is stated as once, few or many, or as a class when expanded; others skip it.

v_gene	d_gene	j_gene	abundance	CDR3aa	CDR3nt
TRBV10-3	.	TRBJ1-1	.	CAISESVNTEAFF	TGTGCCATCAGTGAGTCCGTGAACACTGAAGCTTTCTTT
TRBV6-6	.	TRBJ1-2	.	CASTLTSGQGYGYTF	TGTGCCAGCACTCTCACATCGGGGCAGGGCTATGGCTACACCTTC
TRBV11-2	TRBD1	TRBJ1-2	few	CASRAPGTGYGYTF	TGTGCCAGCCGCGCCCCCGGGACAGGCTATGGCTACACCTTC
TRBV2	TRBD2	TRBJ2-4	.	CASSEGLAGAKNIQYF	TGTGCCAGCAGTGAGGGGCTAGCGGGAGCCAAAAACATTCAGTACTTC
TRBV5-4	TRBD2	TRBJ2-5	.	CASNDLAGGPSVTQYF	TGTGCCAGCAACGATCTAGCGGGAGGACCCAGCGTGACCCAGTACTTC
TRBV18	TRBD1	TRBJ1-6	few	CASSPGQGAIGPLHF	TGTGCCAGCTCACCTGGACAGGGGGCGATCGGACCCCTCCACTTT
TRBV11-2	.	TRBJ2-7	.	CASSLDIIDEQYF	TGTGCCAGCAGCTTAGATATAATCGACGAGCAGTACTTC
TRBV29-1	.	TRBJ2-7	.	CSVGQSGYEQYF	TGCAGCGTTGGACAGAGTGGCTACGAGCAGTACTTC
TRBV29-1	.	TRBJ2-7	.	CSVEVGTATYEQYF	TGCAGCGTTGAGGTGGGAACGGCAACCTACGAGCAGTACTTC
TRBV19	.	TRBJ2-7	.	CASSTLAGRGSAPQYF	TGTGCCAGTAGTACCTTAGCGGGCAGGGGCTCCGCGCCGCAGTACTTC
TRBV6-1	TRBD1	TRBJ1-3	.	CAILGTGAGNTIYF	TGTGCCATCCTCGGGACAGGAGCGGGAAACACCATATATTTT
TRBV30	TRBD1	TRBJ2-2	.	CAWSTGQGNTGELFF	TGTGCCTGGAGTACTGGACAGGGGAACACCGGGGAGCTGTTTTTT
TRBV6-6	.	TRBJ1-2	.	CASSYPPGPRDGYTF	TGTGCCAGCAGTTACCCACCGGGACCGCGGGATGGCTACACCTTC
TRBV4-3	.	TRBJ2-1	.	CASSQDWRQVYNEQFF	TGCGCCAGCAGCCAAGATTGGCGACAGGTTTACAATGAGCAGTTCTTC
TRBV21-1	.	TRBJ2-2	.	CASRAHPDSVSGGELFF	TGTGCCAGCAGGGCGCACCCCGACAGTGTAAGTGGCGGGGAGCTGTTTTTT
TRBV5-1	.	TRBJ2-2	.	CASSSTGEAGELFF	TGCGCCAGCAGCTCTACAGGGGAGGCCGGGGAGCTGTTTTTT
TRBV27	TRBD1	TRBJ2-7	.	CASSWDRGYEQYF	TGTGCCAGCAGCTGGGACAGGGGATACGAGCAGTACTTC
TRBV6-1	TRBD2	TRBJ2-7	.	CASILSGGTYEQYF	TGTGCCAGCATCCTAAGCGGGGGAACCTACGAGCAGTACTTC
TRBV28	TRBD2	TRBJ2-7	.	CASSVAGGPREQYF	TGTGCCAGCAGTGTAGCGGGAGGGCCGAGAGAGCAGTACTTC
TRBV9	.	TRBJ2-3	.	CASSETYNPGGTDTQYF	TGTGCCAGCAGCGAGACCTATAATCCGGGGGGCACAGATACGCAGTATTTT
TRBV5-1	TRBD2	TRBJ2-1	.	CASSLGGGGGYNEQFF	TGCGCCAGCAGCTTGGGAGGCGGGGGAGGATACAATGAGCAGTTCTTC
TRBV7-2	.	TRBJ1-2	few	CASSLELGGYTF	TGTGCCAGCAGCTTAGAATTGGGTGGCTACACCTTC
TRBV15	.	TRBJ2-5	once	CATSGGGDRETQYF	TGTGCCACCAGCGGAGGAGGGGATAGGGAGACCCAGTACTTC
TRBV10-3	.	TRBJ2-2	.	CAISESRGPRTGELFF	TGTGCCATCAGTGAGTCCCGAGGACCGCGGACCGGGGAGCTGTTTTTT
TRBV5-4	TRBD1	TRBJ2-3	.	CASSAPGQGMLRDTQYF	TGTGCCAGCAGCGCCCCGGGACAGGGGATGCTCCGAGATACGCAGTATTTT
TRBV10-3	TRBD1	TRBJ1-1	.	CAISERTGGTEAFF	TGTGCCATCAGTGAACGGACAGGAGGCACTGAAGCTTTCTTT
TRBV7-2	.	TRBJ2-6	.	CASSSRQVTNVLTF	TGTGCCAGCAGCTCCCGACAGGTCACCAACGTCCTGACTTTC
TRBV6-5	.	TRBJ1-1	.	CASSYSIRQEAFF	TGTGCCAGCAGTTACTCGATAAGGCAGGAAGCTTTCTTT
TRBV10-1	.	TRBJ1-3	few	CASSETDGNTIYF	TGCGCCAGCAGTGAGACGGACGGGAACACCATATATTTT
TRBV5-4	.	TRBJ1-1	.	CASSLGRTANTEAFF	TGTGCCAGCAGCTTGGGGCGGACGGCGAACACTGAAGCTTTCTTT
TRBV2	.	TRBJ2-7	.	CASSLEDYEQYF	TGTGCCAGCAGTTTGGAAGACTACGAGCAGTACTTC
TRBV25-1	.	TRBJ1-4	.	CASSDPRQKRATNEKLFF	TGTGCCAGCAGTGACCCCCGTCAAAAGAGAGCAACTAATGAAAAACTGTTTTTT
TRBV19	TRBD2	TRBJ2-1	.	CASSPREGLYNEQFF	TGTGCCAGTAGTCCCCGGGAGGGCCTTTACAATGAGCAGTTCTTC
TRBV27	.	TRBJ2-7	once	CASSFQGTHYEQYF	TGTGCCAGCAGTTTCCAGGGCACCCACTACGAGCAGTACTTC
TRBV10-3	.	TRBJ1-3	.	CAISPLLGRFGNTIYF	TGTGCCATCAGTCCGCTACTGGGGAGATTCGGAAACACCATATATTTT
TRBV12-5	TRBD1	TRBJ2-7	once	CASGLGQGGVSSEQYF	TGTGCTAGTGGTTTGGGACAGGGGGGAGTTAGCAGCGAGCAGTACTTC
TRBV7-9	TRBD1	TRBJ2-7	.	CASSPRDRVGYEQYF	TGTGCCAGCAGCCCTAGGGACAGGGTAGGGTACGAGCAGTACTTC
TRBV30	.	TRBJ1-2	.	CAWSGVPGVQGYTF	TGTGCCTGGAGTGGGGTCCCGGGGGTGCAGGGCTACACCTTC
TRBV28	TRBD2	TRBJ2-1	.	CASSLWLAGNLSYNEQFF	TGTGCCAGCAGTTTATGGCTAGCGGGAAACCTCTCCTACAATGAGCAGTTCTTC
TRBV6-1	.	TRBJ2-1	.	CASSQAVNEQFF	TGTGCCAGCAGTCAGGCAGTGAATGAGCAGTTCTTC
TRBV27	TRBD1	TRBJ2-7	.	CASSLKDRFSYEQYF	TGTGCCAGCAGTTTGAAGGACAGGTTCTCCTACGAGCAGTACTTC
TRBV4-3	TRBD2	TRBJ2-3	few	CASSQDPSSGRDTQYF	TGCGCCAGCAGCCAAGATCCGAGTAGCGGGAGGGATACGCAGTATTTT
TRBV6-6	TRBD1	TRBJ1-1	few	CASPPPGQLLTEAFF	TGTGCCAGTCCCCCTCCGGGACAGCTCCTCACTGAAGCTTTCTTT
TRBV7-8	.	TRBJ1-3	.	CASSPTGSSGNTIYF	TGTGCCAGCAGCCCGACAGGCTCCTCTGGAAACACCATATATTTT
TRBV4-1	.	TRBJ1-1	few	CASSQDRGLTEAFF	TGCGCCAGCAGCCAGGACCGGGGCCTCACTGAAGCTTTCTTT
TRBV10-3	TRBD1	TRBJ1-4	.	CAISAGQGNEKLFF	TGTGCCATCAGTGCCGGACAGGGTAATGAAAAACTGTTTTTT